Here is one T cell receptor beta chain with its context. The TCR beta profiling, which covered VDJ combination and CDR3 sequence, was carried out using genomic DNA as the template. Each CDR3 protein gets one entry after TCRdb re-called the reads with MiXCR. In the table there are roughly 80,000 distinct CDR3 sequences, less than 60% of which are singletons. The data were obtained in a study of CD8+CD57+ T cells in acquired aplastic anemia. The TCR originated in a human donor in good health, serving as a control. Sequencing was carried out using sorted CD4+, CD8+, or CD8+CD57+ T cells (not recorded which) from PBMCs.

CDR3 sequence (DNA): TGTGCCAGCAGCTTAGGGGGCAGCGAGAACTATGGCTACACCTTC. It translates to CASSLGGSENYGYTF. V is TRBV7-3 and J is TRBJ1-2; maybe TRBD1 (6 bases). Germline assignment: CDR1 SGHTA and CDR2 FQGTGA. The CDR3 contains 15 residues. V was trimmed by 2 bases and J by 2 bases, leaving 12 bases between them. Full variable domain (outside the CDR3, taken from reference TRBV7-3 and TRBJ1-2): GAGVSQTPSNKVTEKGKYVELRCDPISGHTALYWYRQSLGQGPEFLIYFQGTGAADDSGLPNDRFFAVRPEGSVSTLKIQRTERGDSAVYLCASSLGGSENYGYTFGSGTRLTVV.